This entry features one TCR beta chain sequence. Its matching antigen is unknown. Possible read error: a much larger clone is one base away. Primed by a sample-barcoded 5' primer and a J-beta primer mix, a second PCR proceeded for about 6 to 11 cycles. TCRdb passed the 5' RACE reads through MiXCR, listing each CDR3 protein once. Among hundreds of thousands of distinct CDR3 sequences listed, about a third were seen once. These data come from a study of blood T cells in healthy people across ages. General study findings and limits: CMV status of donors was unknown, possibly confounding expanded clonotype changes. The study found TCR beta diversity correlated strongly with naive T cell percentage.

With 1 base clipped from V and 11 bases from J, the junction kept 13 bases outside the gene matches. There are 17 residues in the CDR3. Germline V gene lookup returns CDR1 DFQATT and CDR2 SNEGSKA (reference sequence). The receptor was isolated from a woman at least 80 years old in good health. Source material: blood. V usage is TRBV20-1 and J usage is TRBJ2-5, with 16 bases identical to TRBD2. The CDR3 bases are TGCAGTGCTAGAGTCTCGTCCGGGACTAGCGGGGGGGCATGGCAGTACTTC. The encoded protein is CSARVSSGTSGGAWQYF.